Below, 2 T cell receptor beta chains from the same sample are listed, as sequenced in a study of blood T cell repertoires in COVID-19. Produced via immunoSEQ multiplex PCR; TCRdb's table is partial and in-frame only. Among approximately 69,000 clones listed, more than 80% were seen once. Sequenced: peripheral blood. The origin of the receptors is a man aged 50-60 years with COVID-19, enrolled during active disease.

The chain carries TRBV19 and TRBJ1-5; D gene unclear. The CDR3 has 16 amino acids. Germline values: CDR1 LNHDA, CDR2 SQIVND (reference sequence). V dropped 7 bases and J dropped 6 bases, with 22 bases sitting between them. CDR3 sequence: CASKLQSDGVPQPQHF. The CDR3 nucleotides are TGTGCCAGTAAACTCCAATCAGACGGGGTACCTCAGCCCCAGCATTTT. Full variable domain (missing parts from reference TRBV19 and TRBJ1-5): DGGITQSPKYLFRKEGQNVTLSCEQNLNHDAMYWYRQDPGQGLRLIYYSQIVNDFQKGDIAEGYSVSREKKESFPLTVTSAQKNPTAFYLCASKLQSDGVPQPQHFGDGTRLSIL.

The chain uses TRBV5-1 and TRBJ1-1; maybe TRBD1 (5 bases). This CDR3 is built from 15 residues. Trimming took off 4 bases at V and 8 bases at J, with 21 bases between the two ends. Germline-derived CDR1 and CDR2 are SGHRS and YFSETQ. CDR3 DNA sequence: TGCGCCAGCAGCGCCGGGGGAGGGGCCTCCCCCGAAGCTTTCTTT. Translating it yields CASSAGGGASPEAFF.